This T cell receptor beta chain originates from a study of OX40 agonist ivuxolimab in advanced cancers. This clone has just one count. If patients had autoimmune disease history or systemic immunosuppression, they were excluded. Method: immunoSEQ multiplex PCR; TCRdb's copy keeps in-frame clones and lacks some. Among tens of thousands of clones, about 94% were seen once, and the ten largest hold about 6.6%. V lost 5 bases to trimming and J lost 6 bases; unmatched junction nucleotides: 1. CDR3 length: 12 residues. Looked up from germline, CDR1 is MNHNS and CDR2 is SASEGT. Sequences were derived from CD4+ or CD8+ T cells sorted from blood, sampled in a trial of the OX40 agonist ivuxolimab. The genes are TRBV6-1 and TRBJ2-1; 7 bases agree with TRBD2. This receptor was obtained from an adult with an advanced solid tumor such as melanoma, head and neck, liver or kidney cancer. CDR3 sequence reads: CASSTSVNEQFF. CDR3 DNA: TGTGCCAGCAGTACTAGCGTCAATGAGCAGTTCTTC.